This T cell receptor beta chain emerged from a study of memory CD8 T cells in hepatitis C reinfection. Study at large: Two donors cleared primary HCV but became chronic after reinfection.

There are 17 residues in the CDR3. Germline V gene lookup returns CDR1 SGDLS and CDR2 YYNGEE. V shed 0 bases and J 5 bases; nucleotides not matched to a gene: 8. The time point here: late/post reinfection, 12 to 24 weeks after detection. Sorted cells were sequenced directly ex vivo without any in vitro expansion. Total naive CD8 T cells were sorted as viable CD3+ CD8+ CD45RO- cells from a couple of donors. The protocol was immunoSEQ multiplex PCR, while the TCRdb copy is restricted to in-frame clones and leaves out a portion. The sample includes tens of thousands of clones, roughly nine tenths of them seen just once.

The sample consisted of naive CD8+ T cells sorted from blood. This sequence originates from a man aged 18 to 29 with hepatitis C virus infection. The V call is TRBV9, the J call TRBJ2-2; TRBD2 matches 9 bases. In nucleotides, the CDR3 is TGTGCCAGCAGCGTAGGGGGCGGGGGGGCGATAACCGGGGAGCTGTTTTTT. Protein: CASSVGGGGAITGELFF.